The entry below gives a single TCR beta chain sequence along with its context. Its target antigen remains unknown. The input lacks base qualities; no much larger clone sits a single base away. This record comes from a study of T cell responses to AZD1222 COVID-19 vaccine (dated by TCRdb to the early 2020s). Some background on the complete study: TCR sequencing was performed for over 230 trial participants, of whom about 210 were given two doses of AZD1222 and roughly 25 were given two doses of MenACWY control vaccine. Trial participants were enrolled by age into 18-55, 56-69 and 70-plus year subgroups, with roughly 160, 29 and 62 TCR-sequenced participants respectively.

Study-wide findings and limitations: After two AZD1222 doses, both the breadth and the depth of spike-specific TCRs were significantly higher than at day 0 and than in MenACWY recipients. The 56-69-year group was small, and its depth increase did not reach significance, likely because of low power. Because no day 14 peak-response samples were available, repertoires were characterized only after the peak T cell response. Conclusions about previously exposed vaccinees were limited because only six or seven AZD1222 recipients were SARS-CoV-2 seropositive at baseline. The vaccine-associated CD4 TCRs covered the entire spike protein, and the dominant responses fell in regions 160-218 and 743-854. Reportedly, close to half of the unique spike-specific TCRs recognized epitopes lying outside the regions that are mutated in the B.1.351 and B.1.1.7 variants. Participants were mostly white British, with more females than males. The authors suggested clonal diversity may have been underestimated.

From the cysteine through the phenylalanine, the CDR3 covers 13 amino acids. Here the CDR3 DNA is all that survives: 39 bases in frame from base 1. Trimming at the junction amounts to 2 bases on V and 10 bases on J, and the germline ends lie 11 bases apart. Sequences MGHRA (CDR1) and YSYEKL (CDR2) are obtained from the germline V gene. The time point label, read with the paper, signifies: about 28 days (+/-7) after the second vaccine dose. Because spike-specific TCR depth and breadth did not differ between the two schedules, AZD1222 recipients who got a second dose at roughly 4 weeks were pooled with those who got a second dose at roughly 12 weeks. The vaccinee samples were drawn from two UK trials, COV001 and COV002, one of which was a single-blind randomized controlled phase 2/3 trial testing AZD1222 (ChAdOx1 nCoV-19) in healthy adults. For TCRbeta chain sequencing, PBMC samples from trial participants were taken at day 0 and at day 28 after the second dose.

The CDR3 regions of human TCRbeta chains were subjected to immunosequencing. In the paper's pipeline: Repertoire TCRs were matched against a reference library of SARS-CoV-2-specific TCRs generated with the MIRA antigen-specificity platform. Breadth was defined as the fraction of unique TCRs that were SARS-CoV-2-associated. Depth was defined as the fraction of total T cells that were SARS-CoV-2-associated. Each spike-specific TCR was assigned to its reactive spike region and to a CD4 or CD8 class using the MIRA data. Log10-transformed breadth and depth values were compared by one-way ANOVA with Sidak's multiple comparisons tests. TCRdb's version of the immuneACCESS table is confined to in-frame rearrangements and falls short of the full clone set. An unresolved V gene accounts for under half of the shortfall where checked; the remainder is of unknown origin. V and J calls and clone size are given by that table; D and trimming were obtained from the DNA. Present in this sample are approximately 140,000 clones, more than 90% of which were seen just once. The ten top clones hold about 1.9% of the sample.

This sequence originates from an adult who received the AZD1222 COVID-19 vaccine. The chain joins TRBV4-1 to TRBJ2-2; the D gene is unclear. Here the sequenced sample was peripheral blood, taken 28 days after the second AZD1222 dose. The CDR3 region reads CASSQYQGEELFF. The nucleotide sequence reads as follows: TGCGCCAGCAGCCAATATCAAGGCGAGGAGCTGTTTTTT.